The following is a T cell receptor beta chain sequence with its context. V was pared by 6 bases and J by 0 bases, with 11 bases between. The CDR3 consists of 14 residues. Germline V gene sequence: CDR1 MNHEY, CDR2 SMNVEV (reference sequence). These data originate in a study of control samples from healthy donors and cancer patients. The protocol was immunoSEQ multiplex PCR, while the TCRdb copy is restricted to in-frame clones and leaves out a portion. This table has 65,000 to 90,000 clones, 85% to 95% appearing once. The sample comprised blood. The genes are TRBV27 and TRBJ1-1; D ambiguous. This sequence was found in a woman aged 25 to 39 in good health. CDR3 sequence (DNA): TGTGCCAGCAGGCGTGGCGGGGTGAACACTGAAGCTTTCTTT. Translation: CASRRGGVNTEAFF.